The rows below give T cell receptor beta chains drawn from one sample of a study of T cell responses to AZD1222 COVID-19 vaccine. Clones were read by immunoSEQ multiplex PCR, and TCRdb kept only the in-frame ones, dropping some. The repertoire holds about 96,000 clones, with about nine tenths as singletons. The specimen comprised peripheral blood, sampled on day 0 of AZD1222 vaccination. The receptors come from an adult in good health. CDR3s include the opening cysteine and the closing phenylalanine or tryptophan. A D gene is named only where the DNA matches it firmly. Clone size is given for some rows only: seen once, a few or many times, or a class if the clone is expanded.

TRBV5-1	TRBJ2-6	TRBD1	-	TGCGCCAGCAGCTGGACAGGGGGCGATGGGGCCAACGTCCTGACTTTC	CASSWTGGDGANVLTF
TRBV4-2	TRBJ1-4	-	-	TGTGCCAGCAGCCCTGGGGCCGTAGGTGAAAAACTGTTTTTT	CASSPGAVGEKLFF
TRBV5-1	TRBJ1-4	TRBD1	-	TGCGCCAGCAGCGCGGTGGGGACAGGGAATGAAAAACTGTTTTTT	CASSAVGTGNEKLFF
TRBV6-2/TRBV6-3	TRBJ2-3	-	-	TGTGCCAGCAGCAGACAGGTGAAGCGCACAGATACGCAGTATTTT	CASSRQVKRTDTQYF
TRBV24-1	TRBJ2-3	-	-	TGTGCCACCAGTGACCCCGACCCCGCAGATACGCAGTATTTT	CATSDPDPADTQYF
TRBV6-1	TRBJ2-5	-	-	TGTGCCAGCAGTGAATACCTCCGCCGGTACTTC	CASSEYLRRYF
TRBV12-3/TRBV12-4	TRBJ2-1	-	-	TGTGCCAGCAGTTTAGTGGGGGGTCTTGAGCAGTTCTTC	CASSLVGGLEQFF
TRBV27	TRBJ1-2	-	-	TGTGCCAGCTCCGGGACCCTTAACTATGGCTACACCTTC	CASSGTLNYGYTF
TRBV5-5	TRBJ1-1	-	-	TGTGCCAGCAGCTTGACAGGATACACTGAAGCTTTCTTT	CASSLTGYTEAFF
TRBV6-4	TRBJ2-1	-	-	TGTGCCAGCAGACCGGGTCACGCCAACAATGAGCAGTTCTTC	CASRPGHANNEQFF
TRBV27	TRBJ2-1	TRBD2	-	TGTGCCAGCAGTTCGCTAGCGGGACATTCCAGTGAGCAGTTCTTC	CASSSLAGHSSEQFF
TRBV2	TRBJ2-7	TRBD2	-	TGTGCCAGCAGTTATCGACTAGCGGGGGCCTACGAGCAGTACTTC	CASSYRLAGAYEQYF
TRBV18	TRBJ2-1	-	once	TGTGCCAGCTCACCGGATAGCGCGTCCATGGAGCAGTTCTTC	CASSPDSASMEQFF
TRBV28	TRBJ1-2	TRBD1	-	TGTGCCTCAGGCGAGGGGGCGACCCCTTATGGCTACACCTTC	CASGEGATPYGYTF
TRBV6-5	TRBJ2-7	-	-	TGTGCCAGCAGCCAGCGACAGGGGAGGGGACTCGAGCAGTACTTC	CASSQRQGRGLEQYF
TRBV6-1	TRBJ2-7	-	-	TGTGCCAGCAGTGAGACAGGTTATCATCCCGCCAGCTACGAGCAGTACTTC	CASSETGYHPASYEQYF
TRBV4-3	TRBJ2-3	-	-	TGCGCCAGCAGCCAAGATGCACAGTGGGTGATAGATACGCAGTATTTT	CASSQDAQWVIDTQYF
TRBV27	TRBJ2-1	-	once	TGTGCCAGCAGTTTATCCCGAGACAATGAGCAGTTCTTC	CASSLSRDNEQFF
TRBV28	TRBJ2-2	-	-	TGTGCCAGCAACGGGATTGAACAGGGCCCCGGGGAGCTGTTTTTT	CASNGIEQGPGELFF
TRBV6-5	TRBJ2-1	-	-	TGTGCCAGCAGCTCCTTTGATGAGCAGTTCTTC	CASSSFDEQFF
TRBV6-5	TRBJ2-7	-	-	TGTGCCAGCAGCTCCCCCACTGACGAGCAGTACTTC	CASSSPTDEQYF
TRBV6-2/TRBV6-3	TRBJ1-2	-	-	TGTGCCAGCAGTTACGGCACCTTGGGGTATGGCTACACCTTC	CASSYGTLGYGYTF
TRBV7-3	TRBJ1-2	TRBD1	-	TGTGCCAGCAGCCAGGGGGGGAACTATGGCTACACCTTC	CASSQGGNYGYTF
TRBV19	TRBJ1-1	-	-	TGTGCCAGTAGTCCTCGGGGAGACGCCACTGAAGCTTTCTTT	CASSPRGDATEAFF
TRBV29-1	TRBJ2-5	TRBD2	-	TGCAGCGCTGGCCGGGGGGGCGGAGAGACCCAGTACTTC	CSAGRGGGETQYF
TRBV2	TRBJ1-5	-	few	TGTGCCAGCAGTGAAGCAGGGCAGGGTTGGAATCAGCCCCAGCATTTT	CASSEAGQGWNQPQHF
TRBV10-3	TRBJ2-7	-	-	TGTGCCATCAGCTACGACAGGATATACGAGCAGTACTTC	CAISYDRIYEQYF
TRBV4-2	TRBJ2-7	-	-	TGTGCCAGCAGCCAAGAGGGCCCTTCCTACGAGCAGTACTTC	CASSQEGPSYEQYF
TRBV30	TRBJ1-2	-	-	TGTGCCTGGAGTGTACCCCACCAGACAGTTAACTATGGCTACACCTTC	CAWSVPHQTVNYGYTF
TRBV28	TRBJ2-7	TRBD2	-	TGTGCCAGCAGTTTACCGGGACTAGCGCGACACGAGCAGTACTTC	CASSLPGLARHEQYF
TRBV25-1	TRBJ1-6	-	-	TGTGCCAGCAACCGAAATTCCCCCACATCACCCCTCCACTTT	CASNRNSPTSPLHF
TRBV7-2	TRBJ2-7	-	-	TGTGCCAGCAGCTTAACAGGGCCTTCCTACGAGCAGTACTTC	CASSLTGPSYEQYF
TRBV5-3	TRBJ1-2	-	-	TGTGCCAGAAGCTCCAGGGACCTGGGAGGCTACACCTTC	CARSSRDLGGYTF
TRBV19	TRBJ2-7	TRBD1	-	TGTGCCAGTAGTCTGGGACAGGGTTACGAGCAGTACTTC	CASSLGQGYEQYF
TRBV5-1	TRBJ2-3	-	-	TGCGCCAGCAGCGAATCCTCGTTAAGCACAGATACGCAGTATTTT	CASSESSLSTDTQYF